These 4 T cell receptor beta chains were all obtained from the same sample, sequenced in a study of T cells in localized non-small cell lung cancer. Assay: immunoSEQ multiplex PCR; the TCRdb copy retains only in-frame clones and omits some. The sample yields 20,000 to 25,000 clones, under 90% seen once. The starting material was PBMCs, obtained before any cancer treatment. Every receptor here comes from a woman aged 35 to 70 with stage II squamous cell lung carcinoma.

The rearrangement uses TRBV7-2 and TRBJ2-3; D may correspond to TRBD1 or TRBD2 (6 bases each). The V end was cut by 5 bases, the J end by 5 bases, with 11 bases between. CDR1 and CDR2 (germline): SGHTA, FQGNSA. CDR3 length: 13 residues. Written as DNA, the CDR3 is TGTGCCAGCAGCCAAAAGGGGGGAGATACGCAGTATTTT. Translated: CASSQKGGDTQYF.

This chain connects TRBV19 to TRBJ2-7; D is unresolved. The CDR3 length is 11 residues. V dropped 5 bases and J dropped 4 bases, with 6 bases sitting between them. Germline V gene lookup returns CDR1 LNHDA and CDR2 SQIVND (reference sequence). The CDR3 bases are TGTGCCAGTAGTGGCGAATACGAGCAGTACTTC. Translation gives CASSGEYEQYF. Supplemented by reference TRBV19 and TRBJ2-7, the full variable domain reads DGGITQSPKYLFRKEGQNVTLSCEQNLNHDAMYWYRQDPGQGLRLIYYSQIVNDFQKGDIAEGYSVSREKKESFPLTVTSAQKNPTAFYLCASSGEYEQYFGPGTRLTVT.

V usage is TRBV7-2 and J usage is TRBJ2-7; D uncertain. The V gene's germline CDR1 is SGHTA and CDR2 FQGNSA. The CDR3 loop spans 12 amino acids. The V and J ends lost 5 bases and 5 bases respectively, with 10 bases between them. In DNA, the CDR3 is TGTGCCAGCAGCCGGGCCGCCCACGAGCAGTACTTC. It yields the protein CASSRAAHEQYF. The whole variable domain, filled in from reference TRBV7-2 and TRBJ2-7, reads GAGVSQSPSNKVTEKGKDVELRCDPISGHTALYWYRQSLGQGLEFLIYFQGNSAPDKSGLPSDRFSAERTGGSVSTLTIQRTQQEDSAVYLCASSRAAHEQYFGPGTRLTVT.

This clone was picked up one time. The rearrangement uses TRBV19 and TRBJ2-2; perhaps TRBD1 as D (7 bases). Germline CDR1 is LNHDA and CDR2 is SQIVND (reference sequence). This CDR3 contains 13 residues. The CDR3 here is CASRRGHTGELFF. The CDR3 region has the DNA TGTGCTTCGAGGAGGGGGCACACCGGGGAGCTGTTTTTT.